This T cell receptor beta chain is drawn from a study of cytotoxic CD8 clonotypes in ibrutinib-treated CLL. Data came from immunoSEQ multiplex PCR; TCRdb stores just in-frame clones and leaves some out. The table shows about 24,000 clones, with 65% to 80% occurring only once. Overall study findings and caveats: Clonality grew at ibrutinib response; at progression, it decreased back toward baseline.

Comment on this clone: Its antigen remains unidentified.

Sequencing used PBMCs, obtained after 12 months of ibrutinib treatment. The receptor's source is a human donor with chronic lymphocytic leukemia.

Here the CDR3 reads CASSSGFDRNGYTF. The CDR3 coding sequence is TGCGCCAGCAGCTCAGGCTTCGACAGGAATGGCTACACCTTC. The chain is built from TRBV5-1 and TRBJ1-2; TRBD1 might be the D (6 bases). Trimming removed 3 bases from V and 6 bases from J, with 15 bases in between. Per germline, CDR1 SGHRS and CDR2 YFSETQ. The length of the CDR3 is 14 residues.